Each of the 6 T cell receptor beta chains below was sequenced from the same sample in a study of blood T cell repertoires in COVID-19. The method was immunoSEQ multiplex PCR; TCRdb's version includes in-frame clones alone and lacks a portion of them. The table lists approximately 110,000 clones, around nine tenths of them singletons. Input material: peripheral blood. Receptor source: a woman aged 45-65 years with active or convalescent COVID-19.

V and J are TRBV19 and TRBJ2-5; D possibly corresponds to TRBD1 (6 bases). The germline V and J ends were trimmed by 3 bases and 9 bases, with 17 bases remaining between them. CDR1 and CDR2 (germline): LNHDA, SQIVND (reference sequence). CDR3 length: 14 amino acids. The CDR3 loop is CASSMNRVRGAQYF. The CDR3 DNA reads TGTGCCAGTAGTATGAACAGGGTTAGAGGGGCCCAGTACTTC.

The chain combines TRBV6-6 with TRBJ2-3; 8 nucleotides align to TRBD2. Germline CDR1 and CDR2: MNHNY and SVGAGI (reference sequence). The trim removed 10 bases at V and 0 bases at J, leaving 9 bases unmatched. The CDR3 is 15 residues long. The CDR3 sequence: CATSIGTRSTDTQYF. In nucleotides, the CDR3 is TGTGCCACCTCGATTGGGACTAGAAGCACAGATACGCAGTATTTT.

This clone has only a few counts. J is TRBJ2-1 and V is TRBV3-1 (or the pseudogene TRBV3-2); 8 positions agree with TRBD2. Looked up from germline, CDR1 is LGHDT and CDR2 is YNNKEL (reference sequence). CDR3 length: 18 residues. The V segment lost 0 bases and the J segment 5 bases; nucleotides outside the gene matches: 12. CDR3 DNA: TGTGCCAGCAGCCAAGAGCGAACTGGAGCGGGAGACCACAATGAGCAGTTCTTC. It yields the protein CASSQERTGAGDHNEQFF.

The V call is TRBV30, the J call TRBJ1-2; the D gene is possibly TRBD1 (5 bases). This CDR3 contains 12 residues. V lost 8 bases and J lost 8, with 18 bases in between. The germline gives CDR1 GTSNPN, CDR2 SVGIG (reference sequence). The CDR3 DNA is TGTGCCAGGGCGGACACTTACCTAGGCTACACCTTC. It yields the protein CARADTYLGYTF.

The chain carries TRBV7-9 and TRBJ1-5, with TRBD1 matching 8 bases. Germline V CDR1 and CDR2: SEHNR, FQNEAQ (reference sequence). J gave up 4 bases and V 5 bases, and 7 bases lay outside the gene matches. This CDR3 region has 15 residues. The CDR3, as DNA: TGTGCCAGCAGCCCTGGACAGGGACGGAATCAGCCCCAGCATTTT. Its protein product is CASSPGQGRNQPQHF.

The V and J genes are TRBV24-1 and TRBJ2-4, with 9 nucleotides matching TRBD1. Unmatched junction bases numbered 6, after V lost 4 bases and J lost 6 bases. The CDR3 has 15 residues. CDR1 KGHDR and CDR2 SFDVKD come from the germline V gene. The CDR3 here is CATSEIDRGRNIQYF. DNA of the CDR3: TGTGCCACCAGTGAGATCGACAGGGGGAGAAACATTCAGTACTTC.